This TCR beta chain was profiled in a study of cytomegalovirus exposure and HLA in healthy donors. Study-wide context: For the 300 to 450 genotyped donors, approximately 82% fell within the Caucasian-associated ancestry cluster.

Germline V gene data show CDR1 as SGHTA and CDR2 as FQGNSA. Trimming stripped 2 bases from V and 5 bases from J, with 15 bases between. The CDR3 is made up of 15 amino acids. A note on this clone: What it binds is unknown.

Researchers ran the PCR with 60 Vbeta and 13 Jbeta primers. Clones were read by immunoSEQ multiplex PCR, and TCRdb kept only the in-frame ones, dropping some. The repertoire holds about 130,000 clones, around three quarters seen once, with about 1.8% in the top ten. Donors sampled were nominally healthy, though unrecorded immune exposures were likely. Regarding the study as a whole: Most TCR sequences proved rare, with some public TCRs found in many donors. Cytomegalovirus association was assigned to more than 150 TCR beta chains.

The sequence was collected from a woman between 50 and 59 years old in good health and CMV-seronegative. Specimen: PBMCs. The J gene is TRBJ2-5, the V gene TRBV7-2; tentatively, D is TRBD1 (6 bases). The DNA for the CDR3 is TGTGCCAGCAGCTTAAGTTCGGATCAGGGGGAGACCCAGTACTTC. It is translated as CASSLSSDQGETQYF.